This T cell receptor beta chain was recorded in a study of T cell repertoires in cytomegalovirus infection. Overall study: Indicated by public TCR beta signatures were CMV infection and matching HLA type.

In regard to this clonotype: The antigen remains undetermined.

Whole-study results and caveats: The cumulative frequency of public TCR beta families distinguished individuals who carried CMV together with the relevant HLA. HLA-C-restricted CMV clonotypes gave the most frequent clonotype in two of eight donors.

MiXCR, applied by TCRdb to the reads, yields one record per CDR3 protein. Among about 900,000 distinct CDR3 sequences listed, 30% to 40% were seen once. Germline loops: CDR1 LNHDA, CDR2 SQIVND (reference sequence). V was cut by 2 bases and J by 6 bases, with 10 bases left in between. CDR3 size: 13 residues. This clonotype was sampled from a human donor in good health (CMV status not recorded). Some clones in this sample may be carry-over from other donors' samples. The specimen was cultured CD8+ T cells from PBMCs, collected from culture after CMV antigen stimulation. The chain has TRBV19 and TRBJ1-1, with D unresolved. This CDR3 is CASSITDGSEAFF. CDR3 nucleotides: TGTGCCAGTAGTATAACGGACGGTTCTGAAGCTTTCTTT.